This T cell receptor (beta chain) was found in a study of blood T cells in healthy people across ages. Germline loops: CDR1 SGHRS, CDR2 YFSETQ. The V end lost 0 bases, the J end lost 0 bases, and 10 bases lay between the germline ends. The CDR3 consists of 15 residues. This clonotype occurred many times. The use of a sample-barcoded 5' primer and a J-beta primer mix characterized a second PCR of about 7 to 12 cycles. TCRdb recomputed calls from the 5' RACE reads with MiXCR, one row per CDR3 protein. The repertoire holds 800,000 or so distinct CDR3 sequences, with 35% to 60% as singletons. Sample: blood. The receptor was isolated from an older man in good health. V and J are TRBV5-1 and TRBJ2-7; D perhaps matches TRBD2 (6 bases). The CDR3 bases are TGCGCCAGCAGCTTGGCAGGCGGGAACTCCTACGAGCAGTACTTC. Encoded protein: CASSLAGGNSYEQYF. Full variable domain (remainder filled in from reference TRBV5-1 and TRBJ2-7): KAGVTQTPRYLIKTRGQQVTLSCSPISGHRSVSWYQQTPGQGLQFLFEYFSETQRNKGNFPGRFSGRQFSNSRSEMNVSTLELGDSALYLCASSLAGGNSYEQYFGPGTRLTVT.